This T cell receptor (beta chain) originates from a study of graft-versus-host responses after intestinal transplantation. For the study at large: All of the recipients had induction that used anti-thymocyte globulin, then tacrolimus and steroids for 2 to 3 years. Points from the study as a whole: Graft-donor T cell macrochimerism in patients accompanied high graft-versus-host to host-versus-graft clonal ratios in allografts. The marrow of recipients harbored GvH clones, and ileum or blood showed some of them first.

Assay: immunoSEQ multiplex PCR; the TCRdb copy retains only in-frame clones and omits some. This sample has about 71,000 clones, with about 90% found just once. Comments on this clone: Its antigen remains unidentified.

The sample was unstimulated CD8+ T cells sorted from spleen or lymph node cells, taken before intestinal transplant. The receptor's source is a human donor who received an intestinal transplant.

DNA for the CDR3: TGTGCCAGCAGCTTAGGGGGGGTCACAGATACGCAGTATTTT. It yields the protein CASSLGGVTDTQYF. J is TRBJ2-3 and V is TRBV7-6; maybe TRBD2 (6 bases). The V and J ends lost 1 base and 2 bases respectively, with 7 bases between them. Germline V gene data show CDR1 as SGHVS and CDR2 as FNYEAQ. The CDR3 totals 14 residues.